These 29 T cell receptor beta chains came from one sample sequenced in a study of monozygotic twins with inflammatory bowel disease. With the 5' RACE reads reprocessed, TCRdb shows one record per CDR3 protein and no DNA. This sample's table has approximately 420,000 distinct CDR3 sequences. The sample consisted of blood. These receptors all stem from a human donor with ulcerative colitis or Crohn's disease, or a healthy co-twin of an affected twin (not recorded which).

The rearrangement uses TRBV5-1 and TRBJ1-1; TCRdb returns TRBD1, unconfirmable since there is no DNA. The CDR3 totals 16 residues. Germline V CDR1 and CDR2: SGHRS, YFSETQ. The chain's CDR3 is CASSNTGGAGWTEAFF.

The chain combines TRBV18 with TRBJ1-1; TCRdb calls TRBD1, which cannot be checked without DNA. The CDR3 runs to 13 residues. Germline V lookup: CDR1 KGHSH, CDR2 LQKENI. This CDR3 reads CASSQVGPTEAFF.

This chain uses TRBV19 with TRBJ1-5. Looked up from germline, CDR1 is LNHDA and CDR2 is SQIVND (reference sequence). The CDR3 has 15 residues. This CDR3 is CASSMGLGGNQPQHF.

V gene TRBV24-1 combines with J gene TRBJ2-2; TCRdb proposes TRBD2, but this gene call is untestable without DNA. Germline CDR1 is KGHDR and CDR2 is SFDVKD. The CDR3 runs to 16 residues. The CDR3 loop is CATSEPSGEGPGELFF.

The CDR3 reads CSARGGARQYF. This chain connects TRBV20-1 to TRBJ2-3; without DNA, the TCRdb call of TRBD1 cannot be checked. The germline CDR1 and CDR2 sequences are DFQATT and SNEGSKA (reference sequence). This CDR3 spans 11 amino acids.

The chain combines TRBV9 with TRBJ1-1; TCRdb selects TRBD1, and the lack of DNA leaves this call unchecked. The CDR3 runs 17 residues. Germline loops: CDR1 SGDLS, CDR2 YYNGEE. CDR3: CASSATGTGVTNTEAFF.

The chain employs TRBV11-2 and TRBJ2-2; TCRdb gives TRBD2 as the D gene, but with no DNA this cannot be confirmed. The CDR3 is made up of 15 amino acids. Germline lookup yields CDR1 SGHAT and CDR2 FQNNGV. CDR3 protein: CASSFRGLNTGELFF.

This CDR3 reads CASSSRQGKTEAFF. The chain couples TRBV27 to TRBJ1-1; lacking DNA, the TRBD1 call made by TCRdb goes unchecked. CDR1 is MNHEY and CDR2 is SMNVEV in the germline V gene (reference sequence). This CDR3 has 14 amino acids.

The chain couples TRBV5-4 to TRBJ2-3; TCRdb's assignment of TRBD2 cannot be checked, as there is no DNA. CDR1 and CDR2 (germline): SGHNT, YYREEE (reference sequence). The CDR3 consists of 18 residues. This chain's CDR3 is CASSLDRPSGGARDTQYF.

The V and J genes are TRBV3-1 and TRBJ2-2; as DNA is missing, the TRBD1 call by TCRdb cannot be tested. The CDR3 runs to 17 residues. Germline V gene data show CDR1 as LGHDT and CDR2 as YNNKEL (reference sequence). The CDR3 loop reads CASSQVVRTKNTGELFF.

This rearrangement joins TRBV12-3 or TRBV12-4 to TRBJ1-4; the D gene TCRdb calls, TRBD1, cannot be checked with no DNA. There are 14 residues in the CDR3. CDR3: CASSSRPLDEKLFF.

The chain combines TRBV18 with TRBJ2-7; the TCRdb D gene call, TRBD1, has no DNA to confirm it. The CDR3 extends over 13 amino acids. Germline assignment: CDR1 KGHSH and CDR2 LQKENI. The CDR3 spells CASSPQQAYEQYF.

The rearrangement joins TRBV7-2 to TRBJ1-1; TCRdb names TRBD1, which stays unverified in the absence of DNA. Germline loops: CDR1 SGHTA, CDR2 FQGNSA. CDR3 length: 16 residues. CDR3 loop: CASSITGRGGNTEAFF.

The CDR3 protein is CASSYHGDALGQYF. The chain links TRBV6-2 or TRBV6-3 to TRBJ2-7; no DNA is available, so the TRBD1 call from TCRdb remains unchecked. CDR3 length: 14 residues. Germline V lookup: CDR1 MNHEY, CDR2 SVGEGT.

V gene TRBV7-2 combines with J gene TRBJ2-3; no DNA is available, so the TRBD1 call from TCRdb remains unchecked. The CDR3 loop spans 16 amino acids. Germline CDR1 is SGHTA and CDR2 is FQGNSA. Here the CDR3 reads CASSLWTGSGTDTQYF.

The rearrangement joins TRBV12-3 or TRBV12-4 to TRBJ2-3; TCRdb's D call of TRBD1 is untestable without DNA. CDR3 length: 14 residues. The chain's CDR3 is CASIRGEVSDTQYF.

The rearrangement uses TRBV18 and TRBJ2-7; TCRdb reports TRBD2, a call that lacks DNA to check it against. This CDR3 has 15 residues. In germline, CDR1 is KGHSH, CDR2 LQKENI. The CDR3 loop is CASSPIGGGAGEQYF.

The chain couples TRBV5-1 to TRBJ2-2; the D gene TCRdb calls, TRBD2, cannot be checked with no DNA. Germline values: CDR1 SGHRS, CDR2 YFSETQ. The CDR3 extends over 17 amino acids. This CDR3 reads CASSFQTSGGYTGELFF.

The rearrangement uses TRBV7-9 and TRBJ2-2; absent DNA, TCRdb's TRBD2 call cannot be checked. CDR3 size: 15 residues. Germline-derived CDR1 and CDR2 are SEHNR and FQNEAQ (reference sequence). CDR3 loop: CASSFGLADTGELFF.

This CDR3 is CASSLGGFNTDTQYF. V gene TRBV27 combines with J gene TRBJ2-3; TCRdb's D call of TRBD1 is untestable without DNA. The CDR3 has 15 residues. Germline CDR1 is MNHEY and CDR2 is SMNVEV (reference sequence).

CDR3 amino acids: CASSLISGRSYEQYF. The V and J genes are TRBV5-1 and TRBJ2-7; checking the TCRdb D call of TRBD2 is not possible without DNA. This CDR3 is 15 amino acids long. Germline V gene sequence: CDR1 SGHRS, CDR2 YFSETQ. Drawing the rest from reference TRBV5-1 and TRBJ2-7, the complete variable domain is KAGVTQTPRYLIKTRGQQVTLSCSPISGHRSVSWYQQTPGQGLQFLFEYFSETQRNKGNFPGRFSGRQFSNSRSEMNVSTLELGDSALYLCASSLISGRSYEQYFGPGTRLTVT.

The J gene is TRBJ1-6, the V gene TRBV5-1. The CDR3 consists of 13 residues. Germline V CDR1 and CDR2: SGHRS, YFSETQ. CDR3 loop: CASSLDGYSPLHF.

This rearrangement joins TRBV7-3 to TRBJ2-3. Germline V gene data show CDR1 as SGHTA and CDR2 as FQGTGA. The length of the CDR3 is 15 residues. The CDR3 protein is CASSPESTRTDTQYF.

The V gene is TRBV18, the J gene TRBJ1-5; TCRdb designates TRBD1, a call that cannot be tested without DNA. The length of the CDR3 is 16 residues. Germline V lookup: CDR1 KGHSH, CDR2 LQKENI. CDR3 loop: CASSPGGLGTNQPQHF.

The gene calls are TRBV10-3 and TRBJ2-7; TCRdb indicates TRBD2, and absent DNA this call remains unverified. The V gene's germline CDR1 is ENHRY and CDR2 SYGVKD. CDR3 size: 11 residues. The CDR3 protein is CAITGEREQYF.

The CDR3 loop reads CASSPAGIPYNEQFF. The chain joins TRBV7-7 to TRBJ2-1; without DNA, the TCRdb call of TRBD2 cannot be checked. CDR1 is SSHAT and CDR2 is FNYEAQ in the germline V gene (reference sequence). This CDR3 is built from 15 residues.

CDR3 sequence reads: CSARDPYAPDTQYF. This chain connects TRBV20-1 to TRBJ2-3; there is no DNA to check the TCRdb D call of TRBD1. Germline CDR1 DFQATT, CDR2 SNEGSKA (reference sequence). The CDR3 spans 14 residues.

This rearrangement joins TRBV7-7 to TRBJ2-1; TCRdb proposes TRBD1, but this gene call is untestable without DNA. This CDR3 comprises 17 residues. Germline-derived CDR1 and CDR2 are SSHAT and FNYEAQ (reference sequence). This CDR3 reads CASYIVEPGTGYNEQFF. Drawing the rest from reference TRBV7-7 and TRBJ2-1, the complete variable domain is GAGVSQSPRYKVTKRGQDVTLRCDPISSHATLYWYQQALGQGPEFLTYFNYEAQPDKSGLPSDRFSAERPEGSISTLTIQRTEQRDSAMYRCASYIVEPGTGYNEQFFGPGTRLTVL.

The genes are TRBV5-4 and TRBJ2-3. CDR3 length equals 14 residues. Per germline, CDR1 SGHNT and CDR2 YYREEE (reference sequence). The CDR3 protein is CASSLSPVTDTQYF. The whole variable domain, filled in from reference TRBV5-4 and TRBJ2-3, reads ETGVTQSPTHLIKTRGQQVTLRCSSQSGHNTVSWYQQALGQGPQFIFQYYREEENGRGNFPPRFSGLQFPNYSSELNVNALELDDSALYLCASSLSPVTDTQYFGPGTRLTVL.